The 9 T cell receptor beta chains below all came from one sample that was sequenced in a study of blood T cell repertoires in COVID-19. Method: immunoSEQ multiplex PCR; TCRdb's copy keeps in-frame clones and lacks some. Among 190,000 or so clones, more than 75% were seen once, and the ten largest hold about 2.7%. Sequencing was performed on peripheral blood. These TCRs come from a man aged 35 to 55 with active or convalescent COVID-19.

The V call is TRBV10-3, the J call TRBJ1-5, with D hard to call. The CDR3 contains 15 residues. The V gene's germline CDR1 is ENHRY and CDR2 SYGVKD. V shed 0 bases and J shed 3 bases, with 9 bases lying between them. In DNA, the CDR3 is TGTGCCATCAGTGAGTCTCTCAACTCCAATCAGCCCCAGCATTTT. It encodes CAISESLNSNQPQHF.

The chain is built from TRBV24-1 and TRBJ1-1, with D uncertain. V gave up 5 bases and J gave up 6 bases, with 12 bases separating them. The CDR3 is 13 amino acids. Germline CDR1 KGHDR, CDR2 SFDVKD. This CDR3 reads CATSGVQSSEAFF. CDR3 DNA sequence: TGTGCCACCAGTGGTGTCCAGTCGTCTGAAGCTTTCTTT.

This clone was counted once. J is TRBJ1-5 and V is TRBV6-5, with 11 nucleotides matching TRBD1. Germline assignment: CDR1 MNHEY and CDR2 SVGAGI. The V segment lost 2 bases and the J segment 2 bases; nucleotides outside the gene matches: 2. CDR3 size: 16 residues. The CDR3 here is CASSYLGQGGNQPQHF. In nucleotides, the CDR3 is TGTGCCAGCAGTTACCTGGGACAGGGGGGCAATCAGCCCCAGCATTTT.

This chain links TRBV4-3 with TRBJ1-2; maybe TRBD1 (6 bases). CDR1 and CDR2 from the germline V gene are LGHNA and YSLEER. Trimming stripped 0 bases from V and 8 bases from J, with 19 bases between. The CDR3 covers 16 residues. The CDR3 here is CASSQDVATGRRGYTF. The CDR3 DNA follows: TGCGCCAGCAGCCAAGATGTGGCGACAGGTCGGCGGGGCTACACCTTC.

V and J are TRBV21-1 and TRBJ1-1; TRBD1, as called in the table, went unchecked against the DNA. TRBV21-1 corresponds to a pseudogene. CDR3 size: 14 residues. The CDR3 DNA sequence: TGTGCCAGCAGCAAAACGCATGGGACAGATGAAGCTTTCTTT. It is translated as CASSKTHGTDEAFF.

V usage is TRBV7-6 and J usage is TRBJ2-5; a weak D match, TRBD2 (6 bases). CDR3 length: 15 amino acids. CDR1 is SGHVS and CDR2 is FNYEAQ in the germline V gene. V gave up 3 bases and J gave up 0 bases, with 11 bases separating them. CDR3 protein: CASSLGGLNQETQYF. The CDR3 nucleotides are TGTGCCAGCAGCTTGGGGGGACTTAACCAAGAGACCCAGTACTTC.

V gene TRBV4-1 combines with J gene TRBJ1-2; the match to TRBD1 covers 9 bases. Trimming cost V 5 bases and J 7 bases; bases outside gene matches: 11. CDR1 MGHRA and CDR2 YSYEKL come from the germline V gene. The CDR3 has 15 residues. In DNA, the CDR3 is TGCGCCAGCAGCTTTCGCGCAGAGGACAGGGGTGGCTACACCTTC. It translates to CASSFRAEDRGGYTF.

CDR3 amino acids: CASSYPVGSSPLHF. Here the CDR3 DNA reads TGTGCCAGCAGTTACCCGGTTGGGAGTTCACCCCTCCACTTT. This chain joins TRBV6-2 or TRBV6-3 and TRBJ1-6, with D unclear. The CDR3 is 14 amino acids. The V gene's germline CDR1 is MNHEY and CDR2 SVGEGT. V dropped 2 bases and J dropped 9 bases, with 11 bases sitting between them.

The genes are TRBV9 and TRBJ2-1; TRBD2 agrees at 8 bases. The CDR3 runs 17 residues. Germline values: CDR1 SGDLS, CDR2 YYNGEE. After removal of 0 bases from V and 0 bases from J, the junction contained 5 bases not matched to a gene. CDR3 amino acids: CASSVASRGGSYNEQFF. CDR3 nucleotides: TGTGCCAGCAGCGTAGCGAGTCGGGGGGGCTCCTACAATGAGCAGTTCTTC. The entire variable domain, with the rest obtained from reference TRBV9 and TRBJ2-1, is as follows: DSGVTQTPKHLITATGQRVTLRCSPRSGDLSVYWYQQSLDQGLQFLIQYYNGEERAKGNILERFSAQQFPDLHSELNLSSLELGDSALYFCASSVASRGGSYNEQFFGPGTRLTVL.